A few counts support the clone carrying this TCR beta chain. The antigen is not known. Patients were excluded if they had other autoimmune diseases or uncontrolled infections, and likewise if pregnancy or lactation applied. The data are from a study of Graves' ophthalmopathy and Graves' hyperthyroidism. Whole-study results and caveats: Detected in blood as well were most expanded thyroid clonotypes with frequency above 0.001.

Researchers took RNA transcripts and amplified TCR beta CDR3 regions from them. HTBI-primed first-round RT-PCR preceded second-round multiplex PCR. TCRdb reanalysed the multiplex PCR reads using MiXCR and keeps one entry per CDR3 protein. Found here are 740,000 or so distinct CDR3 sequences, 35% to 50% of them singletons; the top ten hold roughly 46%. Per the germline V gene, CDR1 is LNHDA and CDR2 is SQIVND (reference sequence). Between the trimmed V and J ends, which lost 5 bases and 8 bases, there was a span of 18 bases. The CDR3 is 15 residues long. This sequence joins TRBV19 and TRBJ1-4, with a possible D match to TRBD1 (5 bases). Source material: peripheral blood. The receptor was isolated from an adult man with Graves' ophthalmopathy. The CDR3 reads CASSAGTGTREKLFF. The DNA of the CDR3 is TGTGCCAGTAGTGCTGGGACGGGGACTAGGGAAAAACTGTTTTTT.